This T cell receptor beta chain is from a study of technical replicates of blood from a few donors. Germline V gene data show CDR1 as SGHNT and CDR2 as YENEEA. The CDR3 is 17 residues long. V was cut by 2 bases and J by 2 bases, with 17 bases left in between. The repertoire was sequenced with immunoSEQ multiplex PCR; TCRdb's copy has only in-frame clones and lacks some. Counted here are roughly 90,000 clones, less than 96% occurring once; the ten biggest clones make up 0.36%. This receptor was taken from a human donor in good health. Source material: T cells isolated from PBMCs. V usage is TRBV11-3 and J usage is TRBJ2-3, with D tentatively TRBD2 (6 bases). The CDR3 DNA sequence: TGTGCCAGCAGCTTAAGGGGCCCGGGAGCGACCACAGATACGCAGTATTTT. It encodes CASSLRGPGATTDTQYF.